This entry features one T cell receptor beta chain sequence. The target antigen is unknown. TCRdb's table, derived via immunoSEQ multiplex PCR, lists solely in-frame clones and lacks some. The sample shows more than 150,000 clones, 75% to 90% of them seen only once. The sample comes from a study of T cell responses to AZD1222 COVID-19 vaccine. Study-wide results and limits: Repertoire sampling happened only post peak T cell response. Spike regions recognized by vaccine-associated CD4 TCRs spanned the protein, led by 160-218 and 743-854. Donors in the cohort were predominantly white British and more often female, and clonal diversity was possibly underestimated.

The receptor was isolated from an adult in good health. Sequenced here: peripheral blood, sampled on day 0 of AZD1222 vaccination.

The CDR3 sequence is CASSTTVTGELFF. Written as DNA, the CDR3 is TGTGCCAGCAGCACAACCGTCACCGGGGAGCTGTTTTTT. The chain employs TRBV7-7 and TRBJ2-2; D ambiguous. Trimming cost V 5 bases and J 4 bases, with 8 bases left between them. CDR1 is SSHAT, CDR2 FNYEAQ, per germline (reference sequence). This CDR3 has 13 residues.